A single sample gave rise to the 11 T cell receptor beta chains below, sequenced in a study of shared clonotypes between healthy human individuals. The protocol was immunoSEQ multiplex PCR, while the TCRdb copy is restricted to in-frame clones and leaves out a portion. The sample includes around 1 million clones, roughly 72% of them seen just once. The sample was memory CD4+ T cells sorted from blood. Regarding subset: CD45RA-negative fraction. The receptors come from a man aged 18 to 29 in good health.

The sample holds many counts of this clone. The chain uses TRBV6-1 and TRBJ2-2; 7 nucleotides line up with TRBD2. After removal of 5 bases from V and 4 bases from J, the junction contained 7 bases not matched to a gene. The CDR3 has 15 residues. Germline V gene lookup returns CDR1 MNHNS and CDR2 SASEGT. The CDR3 region is CASSKTSKGTGELFF. The CDR3 bases are TGTGCCAGCAGTAAGACTAGCAAAGGCACCGGGGAGCTGTTTTTT.

This clone was seen more than once but under ten times. The J gene is TRBJ1-1, the V gene TRBV5-1; the D is unclear. Germline-derived CDR1 and CDR2 are SGHRS and YFSETQ. The CDR3 totals 14 residues. V lost 0 bases and J lost 4, with 10 bases in between. DNA of the CDR3: TGCGCCAGCAGCTTGGGAGGGCAGAGCACTGAAGCTTTCTTT. Its protein is CASSLGGQSTEAFF.

The gene calls are TRBV11-2 and TRBJ2-7, with TRBD1 identical over 9 bases. Trimming took 4 bases from V and 7 from J; bases not matched to a gene: 11. Germline CDR1 SGHAT, CDR2 FQNNGV. CDR3 length equals 15 residues. The CDR3 nucleotides are TGTGCCAGCAGCTCGATACAGGGGGCGCGTGGAGAGCAGTACTTC. It translates to CASSSIQGARGEQYF.

The chain has TRBV2 and TRBJ2-2; maybe TRBD1 (5 bases). Looked up from germline, CDR1 is SNHLY and CDR2 is FYNNEI. The CDR3 contains 16 residues. Trimming shortened V by 6 bases and J by 6 bases, and 20 bases separated the two germline ends. This CDR3 reads CASRVLTVSSSGELFF. In DNA, the CDR3 is TGTGCCAGCAGGGTTCTGACAGTCTCATCGTCCGGGGAGCTGTTTTTT. The variable domain in full, with the rest retrieved from reference TRBV2 and TRBJ2-2, is EPEVTQTPSHQVTQMGQEVILRCVPISNHLYFYWYRQILGQKVEFLVSFYNNEISEKSEIFDDQFSVERPDGSNFTLKIRSTKLEDSAMYFCASRVLTVSSSGELFFGEGSRLTVL.

The chain's CDR3 is CAWSPLGVAGSYEQYF. CDR3 coding DNA: TGTGCCTGGAGTCCTTTAGGGGTAGCGGGTTCCTACGAGCAGTACTTC. V gene TRBV30 combines with J gene TRBJ2-7; 7 bases map to TRBD2. V dropped 2 bases and J dropped 1; count of bases not matched to a gene: 11. Germline CDR1 is GTSNPN and CDR2 is SVGIG (reference sequence). The CDR3 loop spans 16 amino acids. Complete variable domain (other parts from reference TRBV30 and TRBJ2-7): SQTIHQWPATLVQPVGSPLSLECTVEGTSNPNLYWYRQAAGRGLQLLFYSVGIGQISSEVPQNLSASRPQDRQFILSSKKLLLSDSGFYLCAWSPLGVAGSYEQYFGPGTRLTVT.

The chain has TRBV28 and TRBJ2-7; TRBD1 or TRBD2 may be the D gene (6 bases each). This CDR3 spans 16 amino acids. V lost 3 bases and J 0 bases, leaving 15 bases between the germline ends. CDR1 and CDR2 from the germline V gene are MDHEN and SYDVKM. CDR3 amino acids: CASSFTGRSTSYEQYF. The CDR3, as DNA: TGTGCCAGCAGTTTCACAGGGAGGAGTACCTCCTACGAGCAGTACTTC.

In DNA, the CDR3 is TGTGCCAGCAGCTTGACAGTAGGACCCTACGAGCAGTACTTC. Amino acids: CASSLTVGPYEQYF. The J gene is TRBJ2-7, the V gene TRBV11-2, with D perhaps matching TRBD1 (5 bases). This CDR3 contains 14 residues. CDR1 and CDR2 from the germline V gene are SGHAT and FQNNGV. Between the trimmed V and J ends, which lost 3 bases and 2 bases, there was a span of 11 bases.

The chain is built from TRBV5-1 and TRBJ2-3; D may be TRBD1 or TRBD2 (5 bases each). The germline V and J ends were trimmed by 4 bases and 2 bases, with 14 bases remaining between them. CDR3 length: 15 residues. Germline values: CDR1 SGHRS, CDR2 YFSETQ. CDR3 sequence (DNA): TGCGCCAGCAGCCCTGGGACGGTCTCCACAGATACGCAGTATTTT. Its protein product is CASSPGTVSTDTQYF. Full variable domain (remainder filled in from reference TRBV5-1 and TRBJ2-3): KAGVTQTPRYLIKTRGQQVTLSCSPISGHRSVSWYQQTPGQGLQFLFEYFSETQRNKGNFPGRFSGRQFSNSRSEMNVSTLELGDSALYLCASSPGTVSTDTQYFGPGTRLTVL.

V usage is TRBV29-1 and J usage is TRBJ2-3; the D is unclear. The CDR3 has 12 residues. Between the trimmed V and J ends, which lost 8 bases and 1 base, there was a span of 10 bases. CDR1 and CDR2 from the germline V gene are SQVTM and ANQGSEA. In DNA form, the CDR3 reads TGCAGCCATTTAACAGGCACAGATACGCAGTATTTT. Translation: CSHLTGTDTQYF.

This chain connects TRBV5-1 to TRBJ2-3; TRBD2 aligns across 9 bases. The germline V gene encodes CDR1 SGHRS and CDR2 YFSETQ. The J segment lost 0 bases and the V segment lost 7 bases, leaving 12 bases of the junction unmatched. CDR3 length: 17 residues. Here the CDR3 DNA reads TGCGCCAGCGGTCTAGCGGGAACTCAGTTTAGCACAGATACGCAGTATTTT. This encodes CASGLAGTQFSTDTQYF.

This chain links TRBV5-1 with TRBJ2-2; 9 bases agree with TRBD1. Germline V gene lookup returns CDR1 SGHRS and CDR2 YFSETQ. This CDR3 has 15 amino acids. V lost 4 bases to trimming and J lost 3 bases; unmatched junction nucleotides: 4. The CDR3 reads CASSVRDRDTGELFF. CDR3 DNA: TGCGCCAGCAGCGTACGGGACAGGGACACCGGGGAGCTGTTTTTT.